The clone carrying this TCR beta chain was counted ten times or more. Amplification of TCR beta CDR3 regions was performed using RNA transcripts as template. Primed by the HTBI set, a first-round RT-PCR was run on the TCR CDR3. TCRdb reprocessed the multiplex PCR reads via MiXCR and lists one record per CDR3 protein. This sample carries roughly 700,000 distinct CDR3 sequences, 30% to 40% of them seen once, and the ten largest clones take 30% to 40%. The data stem from a study of T cells in Graves' hyperthyroidism and ophthalmopathy. CDR1 and CDR2 (germline): SQVTM, ANQGSEA. V gave up 6 bases and J gave up 4 bases, with 18 bases separating them. There are 14 residues in the CDR3.

The receptor was derived from a woman aged 40 to 50 with Graves' hyperthyroidism. The chain carries TRBV29-1 and TRBJ1-2; unclear D gene. The sample comprised blood. For the CDR3, the DNA is TGCAGCGTGGCCACTCCAGGTTATGGCTATGGCTACACCTTC. Its translation: CSVATPGYGYGYTF.